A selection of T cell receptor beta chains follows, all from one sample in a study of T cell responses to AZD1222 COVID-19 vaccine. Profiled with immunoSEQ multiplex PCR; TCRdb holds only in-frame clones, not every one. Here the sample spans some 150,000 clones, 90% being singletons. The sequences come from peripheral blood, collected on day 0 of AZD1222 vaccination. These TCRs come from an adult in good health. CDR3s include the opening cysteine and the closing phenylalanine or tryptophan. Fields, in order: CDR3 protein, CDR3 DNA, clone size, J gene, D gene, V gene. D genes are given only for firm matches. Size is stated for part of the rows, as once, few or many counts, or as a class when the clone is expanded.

CDR3aa: CASSSLGQPQHF
CDR3nt: TGTGCCAGCAGCTCCCTAGGGCAACCCCAGCATTTT
abundance: NA
j_gene: TRBJ1-5
d_gene: NA
v_gene: TRBV5-6

CDR3aa: CASSAVPGQGGYEQYF
CDR3nt: TGTGCCAGCAGCGCGGTTCCGGGACAGGGGGGCTACGAGCAGTACTTC
abundance: NA
j_gene: TRBJ2-7
d_gene: TRBD1
v_gene: TRBV9

CDR3aa: CASRREANNSPLHF
CDR3nt: TGTGCCAGCAGACGGGAGGCGAATAATTCACCCCTCCACTTT
abundance: once
j_gene: TRBJ1-6
d_gene: NA
v_gene: TRBV11-3

CDR3aa: CASSYSGDGASYEQYF
CDR3nt: TGTGCCAGCAGTTACTCCGGTGACGGGGCTTCCTACGAGCAGTACTTC
abundance: NA
j_gene: TRBJ2-7
d_gene: NA
v_gene: TRBV6-2/TRBV6-3

CDR3aa: CASSGQGASYGYTF
CDR3nt: TGTGCCAGCAGCGGACAGGGGGCGAGCTATGGCTACACCTTC
abundance: NA
j_gene: TRBJ1-2
d_gene: TRBD1
v_gene: TRBV6-2/TRBV6-3

CDR3aa: CASTPGDRADTEAFF
CDR3nt: TGTGCCAGCACCCCAGGGGACAGGGCGGACACTGAAGCTTTCTTT
abundance: NA
j_gene: TRBJ1-1
d_gene: TRBD1
v_gene: TRBV28

CDR3aa: CASSLWTGGVDEQYF
CDR3nt: TGTGCCAGCAGTTTATGGACGGGAGGGGTGGACGAGCAGTACTTC
abundance: NA
j_gene: TRBJ2-7
d_gene: TRBD2
v_gene: TRBV28

CDR3aa: CASSRGRGFQETQYF
CDR3nt: TGTGCCAGCAGTCGGGGCAGGGGGTTCCAAGAGACCCAGTACTTC
abundance: NA
j_gene: TRBJ2-5
d_gene: TRBD1
v_gene: TRBV27

CDR3aa: CASSLMAPGQGRNSPLHF
CDR3nt: TGTGCCAGCAGTTTAATGGCTCCGGGACAGGGTCGAAATTCACCCCTCCACTTT
abundance: NA
j_gene: TRBJ1-6
d_gene: TRBD1
v_gene: TRBV27

CDR3aa: CASRGGGYGYTF
CDR3nt: TGTGCCAGCAGAGGAGGGGGCTATGGCTACACCTTC
abundance: NA
j_gene: TRBJ1-2
d_gene: NA
v_gene: TRBV7-2

CDR3aa: CASRRQGRNTIYF
CDR3nt: TGTGCCAGCAGGAGACAGGGCAGAAACACCATATATTTT
abundance: few
j_gene: TRBJ1-3
d_gene: TRBD1
v_gene: TRBV7-9

CDR3aa: CASSMQAGGYNEQFF
CDR3nt: TGTGCCAGTAGTATGCAAGCGGGGGGCTACAATGAGCAGTTCTTC
abundance: NA
j_gene: TRBJ2-1
d_gene: TRBD2
v_gene: TRBV19

CDR3aa: CATKGLRGYEQYF
CDR3nt: TGTGCCACCAAGGGGCTCCGGGGATACGAGCAGTACTTC
abundance: NA
j_gene: TRBJ2-7
d_gene: NA
v_gene: TRBV27

CDR3aa: CASSFVPGQGSSNQPQHF
CDR3nt: TGTGCCAGCAGCTTTGTCCCGGGACAGGGTTCAAGCAATCAGCCCCAGCATTTT
abundance: NA
j_gene: TRBJ1-5
d_gene: TRBD1
v_gene: TRBV7-2

CDR3aa: CASSQGQAGTEAFF
CDR3nt: TGTGCCAGCAGCCAGGGGCAGGCCGGCACTGAAGCTTTCTTT
abundance: NA
j_gene: TRBJ1-1
d_gene: NA
v_gene: TRBV4-2

CDR3aa: CASSPQGTLDQPQHF
CDR3nt: TGTGCCAGCTCACCTCAAGGGACACTTGATCAGCCCCAGCATTTT
abundance: NA
j_gene: TRBJ1-5
d_gene: NA
v_gene: TRBV18

CDR3aa: CASNINSVERLAFF
CDR3nt: TGTGCCAGTAATATAAACTCAGTAGAGAGACTGGCTTTCTTT
abundance: few
j_gene: TRBJ1-1
d_gene: NA
v_gene: TRBV19

CDR3aa: CASSQAPPRTRGEDTQYF
CDR3nt: TGTGCCAGCAGCCAAGCCCCCCCGAGGACTAGGGGGGAAGATACGCAGTATTTT
abundance: NA
j_gene: TRBJ2-3
d_gene: NA
v_gene: TRBV3-1/TRBV3-2

CDR3aa: CATSDRGADTQYF
CDR3nt: TGTGCCACCAGTGACCGAGGGGCAGATACGCAGTATTTT
abundance: NA
j_gene: TRBJ2-3
d_gene: NA
v_gene: TRBV24-1

CDR3aa: CASSIGRSNRERYEQYF
CDR3nt: TGTGCCAGTAGTATTGGCCGCAGTAACAGGGAGCGGTACGAGCAGTACTTC
abundance: NA
j_gene: TRBJ2-7
d_gene: NA
v_gene: TRBV19

CDR3aa: CASSGRDSLREQFF
CDR3nt: TGTGCCAGCAGCGGCCGGGACAGCCTCAGAGAGCAGTTCTTC
abundance: NA
j_gene: TRBJ2-1
d_gene: TRBD1
v_gene: TRBV7-9

CDR3aa: CASSLSGIIQETQYF
CDR3nt: TGTGCCAGCAGTTTATCGGGGATAATACAAGAGACCCAGTACTTC
abundance: NA
j_gene: TRBJ2-5
d_gene: NA
v_gene: TRBV28

CDR3aa: CASSEYGGPDREQFF
CDR3nt: TGTGCCAGCAGTGAATACGGGGGGCCCGACAGAGAGCAGTTCTTC
abundance: NA
j_gene: TRBJ2-1
d_gene: NA
v_gene: TRBV6-1

CDR3aa: CASSSPLRDSEAFF
CDR3nt: TGTGCCAGTAGCTCCCCTCTCCGGGACAGTGAAGCTTTCTTT
abundance: once
j_gene: TRBJ1-1
d_gene: TRBD1
v_gene: TRBV19

CDR3aa: CASRQGADLDTGELFF
CDR3nt: TGTGCCAGTAGACAGGGGGCAGATTTGGACACCGGGGAGCTGTTTTTT
abundance: NA
j_gene: TRBJ2-2
d_gene: TRBD1
v_gene: TRBV19

CDR3aa: CASSPGGGPNEKLFF
CDR3nt: TGTGCCAGCAGCCCTGGAGGCGGACCTAATGAAAAACTGTTTTTT
abundance: NA
j_gene: TRBJ1-4
d_gene: NA
v_gene: TRBV7-9

CDR3aa: CASSFEPTVIGTQYF
CDR3nt: TGTGCCAGCAGCTTCGAACCAACCGTAATAGGGACCCAGTACTTC
abundance: NA
j_gene: TRBJ2-5
d_gene: NA
v_gene: TRBV7-3

CDR3aa: CASSHDRGGPNTGELFF
CDR3nt: TGCGCCAGCAGTCATGACCGGGGGGGCCCGAACACCGGGGAGCTGTTTTTT
abundance: NA
j_gene: TRBJ2-2
d_gene: TRBD2
v_gene: TRBV23-1

CDR3aa: CASSLPETNYGYTF
CDR3nt: TGTGCCAGCAGCTTGCCAGAGACTAACTATGGCTACACCTTC
abundance: once
j_gene: TRBJ1-2
d_gene: NA
v_gene: TRBV5-4

CDR3aa: CASSMNKGETQYF
CDR3nt: TGTGCCAGTAGTATGAACAAGGGGGAGACCCAGTACTTC
abundance: once
j_gene: TRBJ2-5
d_gene: NA
v_gene: TRBV19

CDR3aa: CASSVGTGNYGYTF
CDR3nt: TGTGCCAGCAGCGTAGGGACAGGAAACTATGGCTACACCTTC
abundance: NA
j_gene: TRBJ1-2
d_gene: TRBD1
v_gene: TRBV9

CDR3aa: CASSEGSGGPLNNEQFF
CDR3nt: TGTGCCAGCAGCGAAGGAAGCGGGGGGCCCCTAAACAATGAGCAGTTCTTC
abundance: NA
j_gene: TRBJ2-1
d_gene: TRBD2
v_gene: TRBV9

CDR3aa: CASSSTGESSYEQYF
CDR3nt: TGTGCCAGCAGTTCCACAGGGGAGAGCTCCTACGAGCAGTACTTC
abundance: NA
j_gene: TRBJ2-7
d_gene: TRBD1
v_gene: TRBV13

CDR3aa: CASSEPSPGIDGYTF
CDR3nt: TGTGCCAGCAGTGAGCCCAGTCCGGGGATAGATGGCTACACCTTC
abundance: few
j_gene: TRBJ1-2
d_gene: NA
v_gene: TRBV25-1

CDR3aa: CASSLTGDFNQPQHF
CDR3nt: TGCGCCAGCAGCTTAACAGGGGACTTCAATCAGCCCCAGCATTTT
abundance: NA
j_gene: TRBJ1-5
d_gene: TRBD1
v_gene: TRBV5-1

CDR3aa: CASSLGTSGRASKYEQYF
CDR3nt: TGTGCCAGCAGCCTTGGGACTAGCGGGAGGGCCTCAAAGTACGAGCAGTACTTC
abundance: NA
j_gene: TRBJ2-7
d_gene: TRBD2
v_gene: TRBV14

CDR3aa: CAWSVSARETQYF
CDR3nt: TGTGCCTGGAGTGTGTCTGCGCGAGAGACCCAGTACTTC
abundance: few
j_gene: TRBJ2-5
d_gene: NA
v_gene: TRBV30

CDR3aa: CASSLGSSGQPQHF
CDR3nt: TGTGCCAGCAGTTTGGGGTCCTCCGGGCAGCCCCAGCATTTT
abundance: NA
j_gene: TRBJ1-5
d_gene: NA
v_gene: TRBV28

CDR3aa: CASSLLGGLNTEAFF
CDR3nt: TGTGCCAGCAGTTTATTGGGGGGGCTGAACACTGAAGCTTTCTTT
abundance: NA
j_gene: TRBJ1-1
d_gene: NA
v_gene: TRBV27

CDR3aa: CASSRQLAGAYEQYF
CDR3nt: TGCGCCAGCAGCCGACAACTAGCGGGCGCCTACGAGCAGTACTTC
abundance: NA
j_gene: TRBJ2-7
d_gene: TRBD2
v_gene: TRBV4-3

CDR3aa: CASSSGQGDRWGEAFF
CDR3nt: TGTGCCAGCAGCTCCGGACAGGGCGATCGCTGGGGCGAAGCTTTCTTT
abundance: NA
j_gene: TRBJ1-1
d_gene: TRBD1
v_gene: TRBV7-9

CDR3aa: CASSLDTYEQYF
CDR3nt: TGCGCCAGCAGCTTAGACACCTACGAGCAGTACTTC
abundance: NA
j_gene: TRBJ2-7
d_gene: NA
v_gene: TRBV5-1

CDR3aa: CASSSGSKSGEQYF
CDR3nt: TGTGCCAGCAGCTCGGGATCCAAGTCGGGAGAGCAGTACTTC
abundance: NA
j_gene: TRBJ2-7
d_gene: NA
v_gene: TRBV7-8

CDR3aa: CASSEMAGGRNEQFF
CDR3nt: TGTGCCAGCAGTGAAATGGCGGGGGGGCGGAATGAGCAGTTCTTC
abundance: NA
j_gene: TRBJ2-1
d_gene: TRBD2
v_gene: TRBV6-1

CDR3aa: CASSLPGHSPRNYGYTF
CDR3nt: TGCGCCAGCAGCTTGCCGGGACACTCCCCAAGGAACTATGGCTACACCTTC
abundance: NA
j_gene: TRBJ1-2
d_gene: NA
v_gene: TRBV5-1

CDR3aa: CASSRVTHAGTQETQYF
CDR3nt: TGTGCCAGCAGTCGGGTCACACACGCGGGGACGCAAGAGACCCAGTACTTC
abundance: NA
j_gene: TRBJ2-5
d_gene: NA
v_gene: TRBV6-6

CDR3aa: CASSQDPSRGIAEAFF
CDR3nt: TGCGCCAGCAGCCAAGATCCTTCCAGGGGGATCGCTGAAGCTTTCTTT
abundance: NA
j_gene: TRBJ1-1
d_gene: TRBD1
v_gene: TRBV4-1

CDR3aa: CASSVGGNYEQYF
CDR3nt: TGTGCCAGCAGCGTAGGAGGGAACTACGAGCAGTACTTC
abundance: NA
j_gene: TRBJ2-7
d_gene: NA
v_gene: TRBV9

CDR3aa: CASSYSEVGDYGYTF
CDR3nt: TGTGCCAGCAGTTACTCTGAGGTTGGAGACTATGGCTACACCTTC
abundance: many
j_gene: TRBJ1-2
d_gene: NA
v_gene: TRBV6-5

CDR3aa: CASSSPGSSNQPQHF
CDR3nt: TGTGCCAGCAGTTCCCCGGGTTCCTCGAACCAGCCCCAGCATTTT
abundance: NA
j_gene: TRBJ1-5
d_gene: NA
v_gene: TRBV28

CDR3aa: CASSLLGLETDTQYF
CDR3nt: TGTGCCAGCAGCTTACTGGGACTGGAGACAGATACGCAGTATTTT
abundance: NA
j_gene: TRBJ2-3
d_gene: NA
v_gene: TRBV7-3

CDR3aa: CASTEGVANEKLFF
CDR3nt: TGTGCCAGCACGGAGGGGGTTGCTAATGAAAAACTGTTTTTT
abundance: NA
j_gene: TRBJ1-4
d_gene: NA
v_gene: TRBV2

CDR3aa: CASSPAGVGNTIYF
CDR3nt: TGTGCCAGCAGCCCCGCGGGGGTTGGAAACACCATATATTTT
abundance: NA
j_gene: TRBJ1-3
d_gene: NA
v_gene: TRBV11-3

CDR3aa: CASSPRQGTSYEQYF
CDR3nt: TGTGCCAGCTCCCCTAGACAGGGGACCTCCTACGAGCAGTACTTC
abundance: NA
j_gene: TRBJ2-7
d_gene: TRBD1
v_gene: TRBV18

CDR3aa: CASCRGDRHVNEKLFF
CDR3nt: TGTGCCAGCTGCCGAGGGGACAGGCACGTTAATGAAAAACTGTTTTTT
abundance: NA
j_gene: TRBJ1-4
d_gene: TRBD1
v_gene: TRBV25-1

CDR3aa: CASSLSGSVTYTGELFF
CDR3nt: TGTGCCAGCAGCCTTAGCGGGAGCGTTACGTACACCGGGGAGCTGTTTTTT
abundance: NA
j_gene: TRBJ2-2
d_gene: TRBD2
v_gene: TRBV3-1/TRBV3-2

CDR3aa: CASSITGQGNSPLHF
CDR3nt: TGTGCCAGTAGTATTACCGGACAGGGGAACTCACCCCTCCACTTT
abundance: NA
j_gene: TRBJ1-6
d_gene: TRBD1
v_gene: TRBV19

CDR3aa: CASSADRVPNEKLFF
CDR3nt: TGCGCCAGCAGCGCCGACAGGGTACCTAATGAAAAACTGTTTTTT
abundance: NA
j_gene: TRBJ1-4
d_gene: TRBD1
v_gene: TRBV5-1

CDR3aa: CASSLPGEAF
CDR3nt: TGCGCCAGCAGCCTTCCCGGGGAGGCCTTC
abundance: once
j_gene: TRBJ2-7
d_gene: NA
v_gene: TRBV4-1

CDR3aa: CASSLPDNEQFF
CDR3nt: TGTGCCAGCAGTTTACCTGACAATGAGCAGTTCTTC
abundance: NA
j_gene: TRBJ2-1
d_gene: NA
v_gene: TRBV12-3/TRBV12-4